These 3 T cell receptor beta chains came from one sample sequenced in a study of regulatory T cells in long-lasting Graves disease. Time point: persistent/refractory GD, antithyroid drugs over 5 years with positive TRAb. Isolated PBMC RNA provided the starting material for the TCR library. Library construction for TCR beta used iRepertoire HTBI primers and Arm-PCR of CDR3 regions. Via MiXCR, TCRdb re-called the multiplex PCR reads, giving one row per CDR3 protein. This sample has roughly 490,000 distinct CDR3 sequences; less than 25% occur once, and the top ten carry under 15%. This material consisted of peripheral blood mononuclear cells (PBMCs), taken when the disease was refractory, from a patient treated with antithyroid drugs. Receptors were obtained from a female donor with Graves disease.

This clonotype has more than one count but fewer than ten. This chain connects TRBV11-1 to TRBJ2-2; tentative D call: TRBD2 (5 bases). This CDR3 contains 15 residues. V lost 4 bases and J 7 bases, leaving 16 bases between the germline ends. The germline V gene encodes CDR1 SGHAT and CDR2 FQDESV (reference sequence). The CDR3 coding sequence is TGTGCCAGCAGCTCCAAAACTGGAGCGGTCGGGGAGCTGTTTTTT. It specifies CASSSKTGAVGELFF.

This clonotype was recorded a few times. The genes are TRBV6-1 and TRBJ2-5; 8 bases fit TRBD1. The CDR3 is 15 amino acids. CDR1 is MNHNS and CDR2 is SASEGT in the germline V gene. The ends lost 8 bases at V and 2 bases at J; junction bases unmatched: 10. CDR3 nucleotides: TGTGCCAGCTCCTTCAGGACAGGGTGGCAAGAGACCCAGTACTTC. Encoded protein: CASSFRTGWQETQYF.

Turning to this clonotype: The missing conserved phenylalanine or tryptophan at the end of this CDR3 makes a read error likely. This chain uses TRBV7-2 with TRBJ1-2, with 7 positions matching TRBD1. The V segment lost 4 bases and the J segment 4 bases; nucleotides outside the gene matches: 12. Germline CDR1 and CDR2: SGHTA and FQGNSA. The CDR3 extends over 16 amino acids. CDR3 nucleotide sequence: TGTGCCAGCAGCTATTCCCCGACAGGGCAACTCTATGGCTACACCCTC. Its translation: CASSYSPTGQLYGYTL.